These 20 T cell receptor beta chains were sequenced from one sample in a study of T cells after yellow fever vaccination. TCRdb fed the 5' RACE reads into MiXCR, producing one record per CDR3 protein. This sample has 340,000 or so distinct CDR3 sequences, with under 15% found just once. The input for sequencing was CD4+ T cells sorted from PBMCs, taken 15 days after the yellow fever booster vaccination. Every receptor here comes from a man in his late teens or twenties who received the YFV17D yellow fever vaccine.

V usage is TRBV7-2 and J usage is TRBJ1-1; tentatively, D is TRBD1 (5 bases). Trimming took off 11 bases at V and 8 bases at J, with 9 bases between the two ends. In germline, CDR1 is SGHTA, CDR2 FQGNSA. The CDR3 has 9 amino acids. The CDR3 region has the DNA TGTGCCTGGGGGACGGAAGCTTTCTTT. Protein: CAWGTEAFF. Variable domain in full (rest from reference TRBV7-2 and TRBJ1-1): GAGVSQSPSNKVTEKGKDVELRCDPISGHTALYWYRQSLGQGLEFLIYFQGNSAPDKSGLPSDRFSAERTGGSVSTLTIQRTQQEDSAVYLCAWGTEAFFGQGTRLTVV.

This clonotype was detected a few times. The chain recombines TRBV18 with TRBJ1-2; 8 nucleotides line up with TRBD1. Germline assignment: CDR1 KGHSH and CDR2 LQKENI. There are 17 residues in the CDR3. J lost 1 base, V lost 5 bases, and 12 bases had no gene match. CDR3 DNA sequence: TGTGCCAGCTCATCAGGACCTGAACAGGGGGATAACTATGGCTACACCTTC. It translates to CASSSGPEQGDNYGYTF.

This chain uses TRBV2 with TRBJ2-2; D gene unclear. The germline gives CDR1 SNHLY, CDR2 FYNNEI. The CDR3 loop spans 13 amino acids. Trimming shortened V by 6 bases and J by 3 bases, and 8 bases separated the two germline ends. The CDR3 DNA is TGTGCCAGCAGCCCCTCTTACACCGGGGAGCTGTTTTTT. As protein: CASSPSYTGELFF.

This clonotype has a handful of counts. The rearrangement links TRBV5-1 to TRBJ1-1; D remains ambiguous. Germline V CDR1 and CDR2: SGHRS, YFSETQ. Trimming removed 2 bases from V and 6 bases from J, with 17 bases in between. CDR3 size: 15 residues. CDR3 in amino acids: CASSFGGITMAEAFF. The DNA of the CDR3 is TGCGCCAGCAGCTTCGGAGGAATCACGATGGCTGAAGCTTTCTTT.

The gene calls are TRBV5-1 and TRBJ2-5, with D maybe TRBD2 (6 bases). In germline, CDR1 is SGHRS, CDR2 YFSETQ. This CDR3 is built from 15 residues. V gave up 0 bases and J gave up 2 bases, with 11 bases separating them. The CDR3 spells CASSLVGTAQETQYF. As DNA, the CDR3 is TGCGCCAGCAGCTTGGTTGGGACTGCACAAGAGACCCAGTACTTC.

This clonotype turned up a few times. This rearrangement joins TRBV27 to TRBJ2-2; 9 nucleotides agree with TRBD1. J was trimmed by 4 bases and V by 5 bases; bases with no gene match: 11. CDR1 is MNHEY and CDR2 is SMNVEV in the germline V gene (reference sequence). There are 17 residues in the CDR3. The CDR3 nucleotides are TGTGCCAGCAGTCCGGCCGGGACAGGGACGACCACCGGGGAGCTGTTTTTT. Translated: CASSPAGTGTTTGELFF.

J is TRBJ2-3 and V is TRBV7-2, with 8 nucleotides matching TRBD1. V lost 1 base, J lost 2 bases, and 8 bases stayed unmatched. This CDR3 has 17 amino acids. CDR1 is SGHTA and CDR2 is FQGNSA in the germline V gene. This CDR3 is CASSLGLGQGATDTQYF. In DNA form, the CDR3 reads TGTGCCAGCAGCTTAGGACTCGGACAGGGAGCCACAGATACGCAGTATTTT.

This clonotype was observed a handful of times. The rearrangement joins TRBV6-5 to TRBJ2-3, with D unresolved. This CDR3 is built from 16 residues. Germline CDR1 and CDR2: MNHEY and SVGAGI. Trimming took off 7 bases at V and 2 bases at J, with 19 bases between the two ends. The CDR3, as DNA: TGTGCCAGCACTTCCAACGGCCGTCCAACCACAGATACGCAGTATTTT. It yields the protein CASTSNGRPTTDTQYF.

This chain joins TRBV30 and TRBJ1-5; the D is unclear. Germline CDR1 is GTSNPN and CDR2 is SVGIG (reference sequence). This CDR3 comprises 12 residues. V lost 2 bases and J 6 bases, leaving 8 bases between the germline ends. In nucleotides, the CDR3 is TGTGCCTGGAGTTTGGAAGGTCAGCCCCAGCATTTT. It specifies CAWSLEGQPQHF.

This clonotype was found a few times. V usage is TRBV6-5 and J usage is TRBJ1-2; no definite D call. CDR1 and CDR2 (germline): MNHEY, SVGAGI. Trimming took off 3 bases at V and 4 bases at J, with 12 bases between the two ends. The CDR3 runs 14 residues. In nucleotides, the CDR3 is TGTGCCAGCAGTTATACCAACGCGATCTATGGCTACACCTTC. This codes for CASSYTNAIYGYTF.

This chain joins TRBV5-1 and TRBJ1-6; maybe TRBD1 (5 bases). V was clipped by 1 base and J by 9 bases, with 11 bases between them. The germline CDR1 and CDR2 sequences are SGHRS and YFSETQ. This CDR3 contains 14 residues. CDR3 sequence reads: CASSLPGRLSPLHF. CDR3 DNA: TGCGCCAGCAGCTTGCCGGGGCGCCTTTCACCCCTCCACTTT.

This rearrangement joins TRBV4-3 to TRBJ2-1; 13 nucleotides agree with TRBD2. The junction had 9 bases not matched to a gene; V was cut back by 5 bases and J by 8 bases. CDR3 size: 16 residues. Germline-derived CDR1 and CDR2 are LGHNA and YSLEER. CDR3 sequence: CASSSGWTSGGHEQFF. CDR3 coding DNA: TGCGCCAGCAGCTCCGGTTGGACTAGCGGGGGCCATGAGCAGTTCTTC.

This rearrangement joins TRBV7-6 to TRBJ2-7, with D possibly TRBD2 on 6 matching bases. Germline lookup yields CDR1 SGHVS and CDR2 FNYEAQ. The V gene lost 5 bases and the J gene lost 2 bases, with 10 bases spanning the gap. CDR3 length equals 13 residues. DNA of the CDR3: TGTGCCAGCAGCCGCGGGGTGACCTACGAGCAGTACTTC. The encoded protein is CASSRGVTYEQYF.

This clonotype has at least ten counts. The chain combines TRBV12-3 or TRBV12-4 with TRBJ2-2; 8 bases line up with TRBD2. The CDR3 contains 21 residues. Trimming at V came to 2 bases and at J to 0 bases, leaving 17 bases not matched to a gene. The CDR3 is CASSLRPRLATLLPNTGELFF. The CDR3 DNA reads TGTGCCAGCAGTTTAAGACCGAGACTAGCGACCTTACTTCCGAACACCGGGGAGCTGTTTTTT.

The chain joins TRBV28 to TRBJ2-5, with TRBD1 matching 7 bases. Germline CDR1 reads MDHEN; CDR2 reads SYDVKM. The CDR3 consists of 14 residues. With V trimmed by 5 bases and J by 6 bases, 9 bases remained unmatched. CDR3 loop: CASSPGGSRKTQYF. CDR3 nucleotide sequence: TGTGCCAGCAGTCCAGGGGGATCGAGAAAGACCCAGTACTTC. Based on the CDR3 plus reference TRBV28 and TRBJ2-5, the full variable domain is DVKVTQSSRYLVKRTGEKVFLECVQDMDHENMFWYRQDPGLGLRLIYFSYDVKMKEKGDIPEGYSVSREKKERFSLILESASTNQTSMYLCASSPGGSRKTQYFGPGTRLLVL.

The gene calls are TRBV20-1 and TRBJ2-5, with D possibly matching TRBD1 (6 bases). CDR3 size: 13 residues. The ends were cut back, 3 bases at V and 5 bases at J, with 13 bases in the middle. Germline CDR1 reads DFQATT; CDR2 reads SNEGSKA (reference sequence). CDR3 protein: CSASFVQGETQYF. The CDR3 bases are TGCAGTGCTAGTTTCGTCCAGGGGGAGACCCAGTACTTC.

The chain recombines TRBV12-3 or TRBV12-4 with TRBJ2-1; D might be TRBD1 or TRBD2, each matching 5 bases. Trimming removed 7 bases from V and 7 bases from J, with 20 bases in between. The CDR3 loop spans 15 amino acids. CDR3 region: CASTMGRTTKNEQFF. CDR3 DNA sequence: TGTGCCAGCACCATGGGACGGACAACTAAAAATGAGCAGTTCTTC.

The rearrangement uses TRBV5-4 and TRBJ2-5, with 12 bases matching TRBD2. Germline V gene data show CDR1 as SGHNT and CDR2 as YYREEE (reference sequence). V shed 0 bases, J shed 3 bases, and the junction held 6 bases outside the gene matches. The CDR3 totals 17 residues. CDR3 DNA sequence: TGTGCCAGCAGCTTGGCCACGACTAGCGGGGGAGAAGAGACCCAGTACTTC. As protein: CASSLATTSGGEETQYF.

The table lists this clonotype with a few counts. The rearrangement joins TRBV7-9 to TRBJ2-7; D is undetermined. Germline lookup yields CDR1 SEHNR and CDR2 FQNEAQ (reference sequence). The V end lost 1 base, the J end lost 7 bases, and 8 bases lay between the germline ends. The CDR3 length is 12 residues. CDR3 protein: CASSLDYREQYF. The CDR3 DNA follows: TGTGCCAGCAGCTTAGATTATAGGGAGCAGTACTTC.

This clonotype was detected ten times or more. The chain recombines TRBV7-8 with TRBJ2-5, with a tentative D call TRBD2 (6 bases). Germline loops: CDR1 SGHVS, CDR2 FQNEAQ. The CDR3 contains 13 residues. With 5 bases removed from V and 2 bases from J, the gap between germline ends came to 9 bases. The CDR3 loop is CASSPLAQETQYF. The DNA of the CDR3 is TGTGCCAGCAGCCCGCTAGCGCAAGAGACCCAGTACTTC.